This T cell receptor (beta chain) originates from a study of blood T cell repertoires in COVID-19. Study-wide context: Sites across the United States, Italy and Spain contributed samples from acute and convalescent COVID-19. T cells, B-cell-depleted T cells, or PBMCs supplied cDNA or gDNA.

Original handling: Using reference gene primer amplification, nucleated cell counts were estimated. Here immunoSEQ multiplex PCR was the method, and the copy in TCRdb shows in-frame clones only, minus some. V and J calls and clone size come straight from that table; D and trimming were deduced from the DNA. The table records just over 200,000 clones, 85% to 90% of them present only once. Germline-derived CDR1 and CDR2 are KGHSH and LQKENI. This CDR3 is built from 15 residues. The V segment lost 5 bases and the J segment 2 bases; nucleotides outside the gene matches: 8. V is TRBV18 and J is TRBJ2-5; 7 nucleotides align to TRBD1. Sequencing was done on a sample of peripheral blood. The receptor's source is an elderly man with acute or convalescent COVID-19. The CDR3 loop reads CASSSPGQRQETQYF. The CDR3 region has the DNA TGTGCCAGCTCATCCCCGGGACAGAGGCAAGAGACCCAGTACTTC.